This T cell receptor (beta chain) came from a study of T cells after posttransplantation cyclophosphamide. Broader study findings: Blood and skin or GI T cell repertoires showed limited TRB overlap. Donor CD8+ memory clones often dominated recipient blood repertoires at later times.

Germline CDR1 is MDHEN and CDR2 is SYDVKM. V was pared by 0 bases and J by 6 bases, with 12 bases between. The CDR3 consists of 15 residues. Repertoires were generated with immunoSEQ multiplex PCR, while TCRdb's copy carries only in-frame clones and drops some. Observed in the sample are roughly 45,000 clones, none of them singletons. This clone has ten or more counts. The antigen is undetermined. This TCR came from a middle-aged man in good health, CMV-negative, and a related stem cell transplant donor. Sequencing was done on a sample of PBMCs. V usage is TRBV28 and J usage is TRBJ2-1, with a possible D match to TRBD1 (6 bases). CDR3 region: CASSLWRIQGNEQFF. In DNA form, the CDR3 reads TGTGCCAGCAGTTTATGGAGAATACAGGGCAATGAGCAGTTCTTC.